This T cell receptor beta chain emerged from a study of OX40 agonist ivuxolimab in advanced cancers. Study summary: A male proportion of under 90% was recorded, with mean age roughly 60 years and range about 20 to 85. Past anti-PD-1, anti-PD-L1 or anti-CTLA-4 therapy was accepted, and 35% to 45% had received some. Three dose-escalation patients had partial responses: one with hepatocellular carcinoma and two with cutaneous melanoma.

The V and J ends lost 1 base and 4 bases respectively, with 7 bases between them. Germline V gives CDR1 SGHTA, CDR2 FQGNSA. This CDR3 region has 13 residues. Profiling relied on immunoSEQ multiplex PCR, and the TCRdb table lists in-frame clones only, not all of them. This repertoire shows more than 75,000 clones, just over 90% found once; its top ten account for more than 0.6%. The source material was CD4+ or CD8+ T cells sorted from blood, sampled in a trial of the OX40 agonist ivuxolimab. The source is an adult with an advanced solid tumor such as melanoma, head and neck, liver or kidney cancer. This sequence joins TRBV7-2 and TRBJ1-2, with D hard to call. The CDR3 coding sequence is TGTGCCAGCAGCTTAGGTGAGGGCTATGGCTACACCTTC. Its protein product is CASSLGEGYGYTF.